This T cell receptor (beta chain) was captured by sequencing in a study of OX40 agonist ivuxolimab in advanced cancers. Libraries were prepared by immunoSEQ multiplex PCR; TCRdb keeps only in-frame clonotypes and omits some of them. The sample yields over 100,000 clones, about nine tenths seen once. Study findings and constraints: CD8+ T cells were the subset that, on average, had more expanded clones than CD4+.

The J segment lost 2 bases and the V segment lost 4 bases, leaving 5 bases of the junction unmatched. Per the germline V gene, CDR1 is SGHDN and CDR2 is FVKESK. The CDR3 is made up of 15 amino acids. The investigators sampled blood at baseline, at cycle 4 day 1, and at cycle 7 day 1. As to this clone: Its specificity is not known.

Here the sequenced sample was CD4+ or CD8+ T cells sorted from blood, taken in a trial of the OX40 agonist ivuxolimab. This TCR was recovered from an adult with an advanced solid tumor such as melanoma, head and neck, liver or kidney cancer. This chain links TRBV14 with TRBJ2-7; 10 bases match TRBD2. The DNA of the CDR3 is TGTGCCAGCAGCCTAAGTGGACTAGCGGCCTACGAGCAGTACTTC. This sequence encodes CASSLSGLAAYEQYF. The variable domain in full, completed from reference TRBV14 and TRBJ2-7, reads EAGVTQFPSHSVIEKGQTVTLRCDPISGHDNLYWYRRVMGKEIKFLLHFVKESKQDESGMPNNRFLAERTGGTYSTLKVQPAELEDSGVYFCASSLSGLAAYEQYFGPGTRLTVT.